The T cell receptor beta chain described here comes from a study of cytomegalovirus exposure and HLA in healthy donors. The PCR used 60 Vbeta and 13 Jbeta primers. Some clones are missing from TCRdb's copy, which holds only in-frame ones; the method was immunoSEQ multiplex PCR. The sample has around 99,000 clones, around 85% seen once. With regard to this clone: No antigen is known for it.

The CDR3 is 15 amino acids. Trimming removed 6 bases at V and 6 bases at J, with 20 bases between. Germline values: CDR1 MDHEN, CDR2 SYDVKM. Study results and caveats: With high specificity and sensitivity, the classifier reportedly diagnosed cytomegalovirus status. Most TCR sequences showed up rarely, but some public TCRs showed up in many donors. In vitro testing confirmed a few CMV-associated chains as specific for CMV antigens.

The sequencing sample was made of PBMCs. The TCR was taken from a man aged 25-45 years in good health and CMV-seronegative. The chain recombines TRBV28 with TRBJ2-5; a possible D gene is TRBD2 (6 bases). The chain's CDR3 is CASSGHEAGEKTQYF. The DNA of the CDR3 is TGTGCCAGCAGCGGCCACGAAGCGGGCGAAAAGACCCAGTACTTC.